This TCR beta chain came from a study of blood T cell repertoires in COVID-19. On the study more broadly: The study drew acute and convalescent COVID-19 samples from the United States, Italy and Spain. Sources were T cells, B-cell-depleted T cells, or PBMCs; the material itself was cDNA or gDNA.

Germline CDR1 is SGHRS and CDR2 is YFSETQ. The CDR3 runs to 15 residues. Deletions cut 0 bases from V and 7 bases from J, with 14 bases between. Original handling: Nucleated cell number was recorded as an estimate derived from reference gene primer amplification. The data were produced by immunoSEQ multiplex PCR, yet TCRdb's version contains in-frame clones alone and is incomplete. The D gene and trimming were derived from the DNA, and the V and J assignments and clone size from that table. This table holds around 250,000 clones, approximately 83% found once. Sequenced: peripheral blood. This clonotype originated in a man aged 25-45 years who had recovered from COVID-19. The V call is TRBV5-1, the J call TRBJ2-1; D gene uncertain. In nucleotides, the CDR3 is TGCGCCAGCAGCTTGGTTCGGATAGCCGTGAATGAGCAGTTCTTC. Residues: CASSLVRIAVNEQFF.